The entry that follows covers one T cell receptor beta chain sequence. Its antigen is undetermined. This record comes from a study of shared clonotypes between healthy human individuals. Whole-study findings and limits: The authors expected sequencing depth to affect clonotype sharing among donors.

Sequencing used immunoSEQ multiplex PCR; TCRdb keeps in-frame clones, though not all of them. The sample has 2.3 million or so clones, roughly 93% seen once. Looked up from germline, CDR1 is MNHEY and CDR2 is SMNVEV (reference sequence). The CDR3 is made up of 13 amino acids. The J segment lost 4 bases and the V segment lost 5 bases, leaving 3 bases of the junction unmatched. The V and J genes are TRBV27 and TRBJ1-2; the match to TRBD1 covers 8 bases. The sample taken for sequencing was naive CD4+ T cells from PBMCs. The subset denotes: CD45RA+ positively selected. The receptor's source is a young man in good health. Some clones in this sample may be carry-over from other donors' samples. The CDR3 nucleotides read TGTGCCAGCAGTAGACAGGGGTCCTATGGCTACACCTTC. Translation gives CASSRQGSYGYTF.